These 20 T cell receptor beta chains originate from one sample sequenced in a study of T cell responses to AZD1222 COVID-19 vaccine. The assay was immunoSEQ multiplex PCR, and TCRdb's table has in-frame clones only and misses some. This table holds 150,000 or so clones, 92% found once. The source was peripheral blood, collected on day 0 of AZD1222 vaccination. Receptors originate from an adult in good health.

V usage is TRBV5-1 and J usage is TRBJ1-1; D not certain. Germline-derived CDR1 and CDR2 are SGHRS and YFSETQ. Trimming pared 1 base from V and 0 bases from J, leaving 4 bases between. The CDR3 loop spans 13 amino acids. The DNA of the CDR3 is TGCGCCAGCAGCTTGAACATGAACACTGAAGCTTTCTTT. Its protein product is CASSLNMNTEAFF.

V usage is TRBV19 and J usage is TRBJ2-1; D is ambiguous. Germline lookup yields CDR1 LNHDA and CDR2 SQIVND (reference sequence). The CDR3 is 13 amino acids. Trimming stripped 3 bases from V and 8 bases from J, with 11 bases between. The DNA for the CDR3 is TGTGCCAGTAGTATGGCGTTGTGGGATGAGCAGTTCTTC. Its protein is CASSMALWDEQFF.

The genes are TRBV7-2 and TRBJ2-1; 8 bases fit TRBD2. Germline assignment: CDR1 SGHTA and CDR2 FQGNSA. V gave up 1 base and J gave up 4 bases; unmatched junction bases: 6. CDR3 length: 16 residues. Here the CDR3 reads CASSLDVAGSYNEQFF. CDR3 in DNA: TGTGCCAGCAGCTTAGATGTAGCGGGGTCATACAATGAGCAGTTCTTC.

The V and J genes are TRBV5-1 and TRBJ2-7; D is uncertain. Trimming cost V 2 bases and J 3 bases, with 9 bases left between them. The V gene's germline CDR1 is SGHRS and CDR2 YFSETQ. The CDR3 has 13 amino acids. The CDR3 protein is CASSFLKNYEQYF. In nucleotides, the CDR3 is TGCGCCAGCAGCTTCCTAAAAAACTACGAGCAGTACTTC.

This clone was detected only once. The chain employs TRBV11-2 and TRBJ2-1; 8 nucleotides agree with TRBD2. V gave up 8 bases and J gave up 4 bases; unmatched junction bases: 10. Germline V CDR1 and CDR2: SGHAT, FQNNGV. The CDR3 extends over 15 amino acids. The CDR3 sequence: CASSWGREGYNEQFF. The CDR3 DNA follows: TGTGCCAGCTCCTGGGGACGGGAGGGTTACAATGAGCAGTTCTTC.

The chain employs TRBV28 and TRBJ2-7; D call uncertain. The CDR3 contains 12 residues. CDR1 and CDR2 (germline): MDHEN, SYDVKM. The V gene lost 6 bases and the J gene lost 6 bases, with 12 bases spanning the gap. The CDR3 loop is CASSAMLSEQYF. CDR3 bases: TGTGCCAGCAGCGCCATGTTGAGCGAGCAGTACTTC.

The rearrangement links TRBV10-3 to TRBJ2-7, with D perhaps assigned TRBD1 or TRBD2 (5 bases each). The CDR3 runs 16 residues. V lost 4 bases and J 0 bases, leaving 16 bases between the germline ends. The germline V gene encodes CDR1 ENHRY and CDR2 SYGVKD. The CDR3 DNA follows: TGTGCCATCAGTGCCCCCTTCGGGGCAAGCTCCTACGAGCAGTACTTC. This sequence encodes CAISAPFGASSYEQYF.

This clone appeared once. The J gene is TRBJ2-6, the V gene TRBV6-5, with D perhaps TRBD2 (7 bases). Germline CDR1 is MNHEY and CDR2 is SVGAGI. The V end lost 7 bases, the J end lost 3 bases, and 13 bases lay between the germline ends. The CDR3 spans 15 residues. CDR3 residues: CASTKGGSGANVLTF. CDR3 DNA sequence: TGTGCCAGCACCAAGGGGGGGAGTGGGGCCAACGTCCTGACTTTC.

V usage is TRBV28 and J usage is TRBJ1-1; 8 positions match TRBD1. The trim removed 2 bases at V and 5 bases at J, leaving 10 bases unmatched. Per the germline V gene, CDR1 is MDHEN and CDR2 is SYDVKM. The CDR3 consists of 16 residues. The CDR3 DNA follows: TGTGCCAGCAGTTTACCTGGACAGGGAGTTAGTACTGAAGCTTTCTTT. This encodes CASSLPGQGVSTEAFF.

The rearrangement uses TRBV19 and TRBJ1-6; 8 bases map to TRBD1. The length of the CDR3 is 16 residues. CDR1 LNHDA and CDR2 SQIVND come from the germline V gene (reference sequence). V lost 7 bases, J lost 5 bases, and 10 bases stayed unmatched. CDR3 sequence reads: CASKSQGAGDNSPLHF. CDR3 DNA sequence: TGTGCCAGTAAATCTCAGGGGGCAGGCGATAATTCACCCCTCCACTTT.

This clone was detected once. The chain employs TRBV7-2 and TRBJ1-4; no clear D gene. CDR3 length equals 15 residues. Trimming cost V 5 bases and J 8 bases, with 18 bases left between them. Germline CDR1 and CDR2: SGHTA and FQGNSA. DNA of the CDR3: TGTGCCAGCAGCCCCTTTGGGCAGCTTTACGAAAAACTGTTTTTT. This encodes CASSPFGQLYEKLFF. Full variable domain (rest looked up from reference TRBV7-2 and TRBJ1-4): GAGVSQSPSNKVTEKGKDVELRCDPISGHTALYWYRQSLGQGLEFLIYFQGNSAPDKSGLPSDRFSAERTGGSVSTLTIQRTQQEDSAVYLCASSPFGQLYEKLFFGSGTQLSVL.

The gene calls are TRBV6-5 and TRBJ2-5, with TRBD2 as a possible D gene (5 bases). V lost 8 bases and J lost 1, with 11 bases in between. The CDR3 covers 13 residues. CDR1 and CDR2 from the germline V gene are MNHEY and SVGAGI. The CDR3 protein is CASERRTQETQYF. CDR3 coding DNA: TGTGCCAGCGAGAGGAGGACCCAAGAGACCCAGTACTTC.

This rearrangement joins TRBV5-1 to TRBJ2-2; D might be TRBD1 (5 bases). Germline V lookup: CDR1 SGHRS, CDR2 YFSETQ. This CDR3 region has 15 residues. Trimming took off 3 bases at V and 4 bases at J, with 13 bases between the two ends. CDR3: CASSSRLQGTGELFF. The DNA of the CDR3 is TGCGCCAGCAGCTCCCGCCTTCAGGGCACCGGGGAGCTGTTTTTT.

This rearrangement joins TRBV7-2 to TRBJ1-6, with D perhaps TRBD1 (5 bases). Germline CDR1 reads SGHTA; CDR2 reads FQGNSA. The CDR3 is 16 amino acids. Trimming removed 6 bases from V and 3 bases from J, with 15 bases in between. CDR3 loop: CASRQTGALYNSPLHF. The DNA of the CDR3 is TGTGCCAGCAGACAAACCGGGGCCCTCTATAATTCACCCCTCCACTTT.

This clone was recorded only once. The chain is built from TRBV5-1 and TRBJ1-2; D is perhaps TRBD1 (5 bases). The V end lost 2 bases, the J end lost 4 bases, and 12 bases lay between the germline ends. Germline-derived CDR1 and CDR2 are SGHRS and YFSETQ. The CDR3 is made up of 14 amino acids. The CDR3 nucleotides are TGCGCCAGCAGCTTCGAAAGGGGCCCCTATGGCTACACCTTC. Protein: CASSFERGPYGYTF.

The J gene is TRBJ2-7, the V gene TRBV5-6; 8 bases are a match to TRBD2. Trimming removed 4 bases from V and 3 bases from J; junction bases left unmatched: 9. CDR3 length: 15 residues. Germline CDR1 is SGHDT and CDR2 is YYEEEE. The CDR3: CASSRSGRLDYEQYF. CDR3 sequence (DNA): TGTGCCAGCAGCAGGAGCGGGAGACTAGACTACGAGCAGTACTTC.

The chain is built from TRBV19 and TRBJ2-1; 9 bases line up with TRBD2. V shed 6 bases and J 7 bases; nucleotides not matched to a gene: 7. Germline-derived CDR1 and CDR2 are LNHDA and SQIVND (reference sequence). The CDR3 covers 14 residues. The CDR3 sequence: CASRMGLAQNEQFF. The CDR3 nucleotides are TGTGCCAGTAGGATGGGACTAGCACAAAATGAGCAGTTCTTC.

The chain links TRBV27 to TRBJ1-5, with TRBD1 as a possible D gene (5 bases). The CDR3 contains 14 residues. Germline-derived CDR1 and CDR2 are MNHEY and SMNVEV (reference sequence). V lost 3 bases, J lost 7 bases, and 13 bases lay in between. CDR3 bases: TGTGCCAGCAGTTTTCGGGGGGAGGGACAGCCCCAGCATTTT. Translated, it gives CASSFRGEGQPQHF.

This clone turned up a few times. This sequence joins TRBV6-5 and TRBJ2-3, with TRBD2 identical over 12 bases. The length of the CDR3 is 14 residues. Trimming cost V 8 bases and J 3 bases; bases outside gene matches: 3. CDR1 MNHEY and CDR2 SVGAGI come from the germline V gene. CDR3 coding DNA: TGTGCCAGCCACCTAGCGGGAGGGACAGATACGCAGTATTTT. Translation gives CASHLAGGTDTQYF.

The chain recombines TRBV10-3 with TRBJ2-3; 7 nucleotides agree with TRBD2. The V gene end was trimmed by 6 bases and the J gene end by 0 bases; junction bases not matched to a gene: 18. The CDR3 loop spans 19 amino acids. Germline V lookup: CDR1 ENHRY, CDR2 SYGVKD. The CDR3 DNA sequence: TGTGCCATCAGAATAACGGTGGACCGCGGGAGTTATAGCACAGATACGCAGTATTTT. Residues: CAIRITVDRGSYSTDTQYF.